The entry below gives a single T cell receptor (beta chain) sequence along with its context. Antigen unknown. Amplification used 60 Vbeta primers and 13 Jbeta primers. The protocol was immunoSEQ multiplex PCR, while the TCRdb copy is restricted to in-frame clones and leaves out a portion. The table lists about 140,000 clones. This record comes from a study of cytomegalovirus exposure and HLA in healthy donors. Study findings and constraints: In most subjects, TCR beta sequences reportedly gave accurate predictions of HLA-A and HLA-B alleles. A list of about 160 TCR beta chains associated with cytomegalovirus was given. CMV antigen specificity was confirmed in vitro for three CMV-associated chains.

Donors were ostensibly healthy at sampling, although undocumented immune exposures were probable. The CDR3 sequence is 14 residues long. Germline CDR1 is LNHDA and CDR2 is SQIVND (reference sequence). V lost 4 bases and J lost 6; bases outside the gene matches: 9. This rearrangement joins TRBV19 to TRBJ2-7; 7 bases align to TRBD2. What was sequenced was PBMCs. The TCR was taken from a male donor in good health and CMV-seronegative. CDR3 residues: CASSNWGGGAEQYF. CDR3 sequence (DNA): TGTGCCAGTAGTAACTGGGGCGGGGGAGCCGAGCAGTACTTC.